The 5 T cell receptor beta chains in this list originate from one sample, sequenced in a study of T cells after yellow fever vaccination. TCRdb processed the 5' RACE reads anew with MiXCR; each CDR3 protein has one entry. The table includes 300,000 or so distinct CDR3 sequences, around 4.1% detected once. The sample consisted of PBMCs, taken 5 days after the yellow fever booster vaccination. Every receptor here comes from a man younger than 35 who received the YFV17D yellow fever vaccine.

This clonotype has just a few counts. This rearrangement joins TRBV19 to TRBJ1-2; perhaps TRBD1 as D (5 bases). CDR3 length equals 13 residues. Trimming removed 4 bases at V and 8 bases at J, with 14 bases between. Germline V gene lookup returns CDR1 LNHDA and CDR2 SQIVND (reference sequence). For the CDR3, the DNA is TGTGCCAGTAGTACGCAGGGCACGGGGGGCTACACCTTC. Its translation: CASSTQGTGGYTF.

CDR3 sequence: CASSPRGLAKKFYEQYF. The CDR3 bases are TGTGCCAGCAGCCCACGCGGACTAGCAAAGAAGTTCTACGAGCAGTACTTC. The chain couples TRBV3-1 to TRBJ2-7, with TRBD2 matching 8 bases. The CDR3 totals 17 residues. Germline trimming cut 4 bases from V and 3 bases from J; bases unmatched to any gene: 14. Germline loops: CDR1 LGHDT, CDR2 YNNKEL (reference sequence).

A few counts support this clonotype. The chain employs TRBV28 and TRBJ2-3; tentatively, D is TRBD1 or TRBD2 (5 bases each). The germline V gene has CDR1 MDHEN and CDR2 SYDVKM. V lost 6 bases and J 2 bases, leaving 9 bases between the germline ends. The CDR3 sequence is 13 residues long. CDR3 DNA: TGTGCCAGCAGGGGGGTAATCACAGATACGCAGTATTTT. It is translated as CASRGVITDTQYF.

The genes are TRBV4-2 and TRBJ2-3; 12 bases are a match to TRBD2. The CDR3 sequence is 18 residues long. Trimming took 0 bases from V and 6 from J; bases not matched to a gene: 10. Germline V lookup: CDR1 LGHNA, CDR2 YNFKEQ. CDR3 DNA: TGTGCCAGCAGCCAAGACCCCCCTAGCGGGGGGGCGAGGGATACGCAGTATTTT. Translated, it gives CASSQDPPSGGARDTQYF.

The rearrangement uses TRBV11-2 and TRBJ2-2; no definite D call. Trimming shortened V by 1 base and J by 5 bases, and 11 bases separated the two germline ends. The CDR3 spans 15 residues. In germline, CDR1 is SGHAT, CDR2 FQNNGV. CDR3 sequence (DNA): TGTGCCAGCAGCTTAGGGCGAAGGATGACCGGGGAGCTGTTTTTT. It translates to CASSLGRRMTGELFF.